One and the same sample provided the 13 T cell receptor beta chains below, sequenced in a study of identical twins. Each CDR3 protein is one row after TCRdb ran MiXCR on the 5' RACE reads. The sample records around 1.7 million distinct CDR3 sequences, 25% to 35% being singletons. Material: cord blood. The receptors come from a newborn girl in good health.

This clonotype has a handful of counts. This rearrangement joins TRBV14 to TRBJ2-7, with TRBD2 identical over 12 bases. J lost 4 bases, V lost 2 bases, and 6 bases had no gene match. Germline V gives CDR1 SGHDN, CDR2 FVKESK. The CDR3 runs 16 residues. CDR3 sequence: CASSQRLAGERYEQYF. The CDR3 nucleotides are TGTGCCAGCAGCCAACGACTAGCGGGAGAACGGTACGAGCAGTACTTC.

On this clonotype itself: An end of the junction differs from the germline gene, which may be a read error. Here the CDR3 reads CASSSTGGSSYSSPLHF. DNA for the CDR3: TGTGCCAGCAGCTCAACAGGGGGCTCTTCCTATAGTTCACCCCTCCACTTT. This chain links TRBV7-9 with TRBJ1-6, with 9 nucleotides matching TRBD1. CDR1 is SEHNR and CDR2 is FQNEAQ in the germline V gene (reference sequence). This CDR3 spans 17 amino acids.

This clonotype appeared a few times. CDR3 amino acids: CSAQWGRGQPQHF. CDR3 coding DNA: TGCAGTGCTCAGTGGGGTAGGGGTCAGCCCCAGCATTTT. This rearrangement joins TRBV20-1 to TRBJ1-5; weak D call: TRBD1 (5 bases). Germline CDR1 is DFQATT and CDR2 is SNEGSKA (reference sequence). This CDR3 has 13 residues. V gave up 5 bases and J gave up 6 bases, with 14 bases separating them.

This clonotype was observed a few times. The chain combines TRBV18 with TRBJ2-1, with 11 nucleotides matching TRBD2. The J segment lost 8 bases and the V segment lost 4 bases, leaving 7 bases of the junction unmatched. Germline CDR1 reads KGHSH; CDR2 reads LQKENI. The CDR3 consists of 15 residues. DNA for the CDR3: TGTGCCAGCTCACTCCAACTAGCGGGAGTGTATGAGCAGTTCTTC. It translates to CASSLQLAGVYEQFF.

This clonotype was counted between two and nine times. The chain combines TRBV28 with TRBJ1-5; D ambiguous. In germline, CDR1 is MDHEN, CDR2 SYDVKM. V was clipped by 8 bases and J by 0 bases, with 11 bases between them. The CDR3 totals 14 residues. CDR3 DNA: TGTGCCAGCCAGCCGATTGGTAGCAATCAGCCCCAGCATTTT. This translates into CASQPIGSNQPQHF. Supplemented by reference TRBV28 and TRBJ1-5, the full variable domain reads DVKVTQSSRYLVKRTGEKVFLECVQDMDHENMFWYRQDPGLGLRLIYFSYDVKMKEKGDIPEGYSVSREKKERFSLILESASTNQTSMYLCASQPIGSNQPQHFGDGTRLSIL.

The chain joins TRBV4-1 to TRBJ2-3; TRBD1 or TRBD2 may be the D gene (5 bases each). The CDR3 sequence is 16 residues long. The germline gives CDR1 MGHRA, CDR2 YSYEKL. Trimming removed 3 bases from V and 0 bases from J, with 13 bases in between. The DNA of the CDR3 is TGCGCCAGCAGCCAGCCGGGACCCCCTAGCACAGATACGCAGTATTTT. Translated, it gives CASSQPGPPSTDTQYF.

Remarks on this clonotype: One junction end disagrees with the germline gene, perhaps due to a read error. The V and J genes are TRBV7-7 and TRBJ2-5, with D unresolved. This CDR3 contains 13 residues. CDR1 and CDR2 (germline): SSHAT, FNYEAQ (reference sequence). The CDR3, as DNA: TGTGCTAGCAGCTTAGATCATCGGGAGACCCAGTACTTC. This gives the protein CASSLDHRETQYF.

The chain joins TRBV27 to TRBJ2-1; 13 bases agree with TRBD2. The CDR3 extends over 18 amino acids. The J segment lost 0 bases and the V segment lost 2 bases, leaving 4 bases of the junction unmatched. CDR1 is MNHEY and CDR2 is SMNVEV in the germline V gene (reference sequence). CDR3 residues: CASSLGTSGKSSYNEQFF. The DNA for the CDR3 is TGTGCCAGCAGTTTAGGGACTAGCGGGAAGAGCTCCTACAATGAGCAGTTCTTC.

The rearrangement joins TRBV7-2 to TRBJ1-4; D not resolved. V was trimmed by 0 bases and J by 1 base, leaving 9 bases between them. This CDR3 is 16 amino acids long. From germline, CDR1 is SGHTA and CDR2 FQGNSA. CDR3 protein: CASSLALQLTNEKLFF. The CDR3 DNA reads as TGTGCCAGCAGCTTAGCGCTACAGTTAACTAATGAAAAACTGTTTTTT.

V usage is TRBV7-9 and J usage is TRBJ1-2; the D is unclear. Germline loops: CDR1 SEHNR, CDR2 FQNEAQ (reference sequence). Trimming left V 3 bases short and J 7 bases short, with 15 bases between. CDR3 size: 14 residues. The CDR3 reads CASSFPLTPPGYTF. The CDR3 nucleotides read TGTGCCAGCAGCTTCCCGCTGACGCCCCCTGGCTACACCTTC. Supplemented by reference TRBV7-9 and TRBJ1-2, the full variable domain reads DTGVSQNPRHKITKRGQNVTFRCDPISEHNRLYWYRQTLGQGPEFLTYFQNEAQLEKSRLLSDRFSAERPKGSFSTLEIQRTEQGDSAMYLCASSFPLTPPGYTFGSGTRLTVV.

There are many counts of this clonotype. The CDR3 spells CASSQVVPGVRLDTQYF. CDR3 nucleotide sequence: TGCGCCAGCAGCCAAGTCGTGCCGGGAGTAAGATTAGATACGCAGTATTTT. The gene calls are TRBV4-1 and TRBJ2-3, with a weak D call TRBD2 (6 bases). Germline assignment: CDR1 MGHRA and CDR2 YSYEKL. Trimming cost V 1 base and J 5 bases, with 19 bases left between them. The CDR3 contains 17 residues.

This clonotype was seen more than once but under ten times. V and J are TRBV7-2 and TRBJ2-3; 7 positions match TRBD2. The J segment lost 2 bases and the V segment lost 5 bases, leaving 7 bases of the junction unmatched. The CDR3 spans 15 residues. Germline assignment: CDR1 SGHTA and CDR2 FQGNSA. The CDR3 nucleotides read TGTGCCAGCAGCCTCCGGGACTACCCCACAGATACGCAGTATTTT. Translating it yields CASSLRDYPTDTQYF.

The genes are TRBV20-1 and TRBJ1-2; 8 bases are shared with TRBD1. This CDR3 contains 15 residues. Trimming cost V 6 bases and J 5 bases; bases outside gene matches: 14. The V gene's germline CDR1 is DFQATT and CDR2 SNEGSKA (reference sequence). CDR3 sequence (DNA): TGCAGTGCCCTGACAGGGGATCCGGGGCGATATGGCTACACCTTC. Translation: CSALTGDPGRYGYTF.